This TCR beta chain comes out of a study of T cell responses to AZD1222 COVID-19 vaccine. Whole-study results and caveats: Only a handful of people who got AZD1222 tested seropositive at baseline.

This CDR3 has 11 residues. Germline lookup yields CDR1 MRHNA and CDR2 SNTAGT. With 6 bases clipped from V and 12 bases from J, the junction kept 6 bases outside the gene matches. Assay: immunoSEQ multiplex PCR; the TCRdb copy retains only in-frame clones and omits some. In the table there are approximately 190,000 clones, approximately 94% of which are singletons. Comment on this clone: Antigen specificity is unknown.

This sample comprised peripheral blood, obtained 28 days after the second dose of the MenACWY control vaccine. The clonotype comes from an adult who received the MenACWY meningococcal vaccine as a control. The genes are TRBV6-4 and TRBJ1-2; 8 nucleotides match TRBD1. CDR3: CASRIQGDNTF. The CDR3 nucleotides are TGTGCCAGCAGGATACAGGGGGATAACACCTTC.